This TCR beta chain originates from a study of blood T cell repertoires in COVID-19. The germline CDR1 and CDR2 sequences are MNHEY and SVGEGT. The length of the CDR3 is 17 residues. Trimming at V came to 6 bases and at J to 0 bases, leaving 9 bases not matched to a gene. The protocol was immunoSEQ multiplex PCR, while the TCRdb copy is restricted to in-frame clones and leaves out a portion. The data show some 60,000 clones, 85% to 90% seen once. The genes are TRBV6-2 or TRBV6-3 and TRBJ2-7; 12 bases are a match to TRBD2. The sequenced sample consisted of peripheral blood. The TCR comes from a human donor with active COVID-19. The donor label of this sample is uncertain. CDR3 sequence: CASSPGLAGLSSYEQYF. The CDR3, as DNA: TGTGCCAGCAGCCCAGGACTAGCGGGATTGAGCTCCTACGAGCAGTACTTC.